This T cell receptor beta chain was observed in a study of metastatic and nonmetastatic thyroid tumors. Turning to the study itself: Across peripheral blood and tumor or nodule tissue samples taken from malignant and benign thyroid patients, the repertoires were compared with one another. Study results and caveats: Within blood and tumor, benign nodules reportedly had significantly lower TCR beta diversity than malignant thyroid tumors did.

This clone was seen repeatedly, ten times or more. What it binds is unknown. All patients reached thyroid surgery having received no treatment beforehand. The CDR3 covers 15 residues. Looked up from germline, CDR1 is DFQATT and CDR2 is SNEGSKA (reference sequence). V dropped 2 bases and J dropped 9 bases, with 17 bases sitting between them. Original handling: Differences in CDR3 between clinicopathological groups were drawn on to build a classifier intended to discriminate distant-metastatic papillary thyroid cancer patients. Using MiXCR, TCRdb re-called clones from the PCR reads. The V and J calls here are based on TCRdb, not the publication. The sample shows tens of thousands of clones, roughly an eighth of them seen only once.

The J gene is TRBJ1-6, the V gene TRBV20-1, with a possible D match to TRBD1 (6 bases). The receptor's source is a male donor with papillary thyroid cancer or a benign thyroid nodule (not recorded which). Some clones in this sample may be carry-over from other donors' samples. The sequenced sample consisted of blood. The CDR3 DNA reads TGCAGTGCTAGAAGGGCAGGGGAGGAGAGTTCACCCCTCCACTTT. Translation gives CSARRAGEESSPLHF.